This TCR beta chain appears in the sequencing data of a study of blood T cell repertoires in COVID-19. Turning to the study itself: Sample material is recorded as cDNA or gDNA derived from T cells, B-cell-depleted T cells, or PBMCs.

Authors' methods: Reference gene primers were amplified, and this amplification served to estimate nucleated cell counts. Data came from immunoSEQ multiplex PCR; TCRdb stores just in-frame clones and leaves some out. The V and J calls and clone size are taken from that table; D and trimming were inferred from the DNA. The table lists 74,000 or so clones, 85% to 90% of them singletons. CDR1 and CDR2 (germline): MDHEN, SYDVKM. CDR3 length: 13 amino acids. V lost 3 bases and J lost 2, with 7 bases in between. Sequences were obtained from peripheral blood. V usage is TRBV28 and J usage is TRBJ2-5, with unresolved D. The sequence came from a middle-aged man with acute or convalescent COVID-19. The CDR3 nucleotides read TGTGCCAGCAGTTTCGGTCCGCAAGAGACCCAGTACTTC. This codes for CASSFGPQETQYF.